These 9 T cell receptor beta chains were all obtained from the same sample, sequenced in a study of T cells in narcolepsy. Here immunoSEQ multiplex PCR was the method, and the copy in TCRdb shows in-frame clones only, minus some. The table has some 23,000 clones, about four fifths seen once. The sequencing sample was made of CD45RA- memory CD4+ T cells from PBMCs. The receptors shown here come from a human donor with narcolepsy.

The chain joins TRBV2 to TRBJ2-3, with 7 nucleotides matching TRBD2. The V gene's germline CDR1 is SNHLY and CDR2 FYNNEI. This CDR3 is built from 16 residues. With 8 bases clipped from V and 1 base from J, the junction kept 12 bases outside the gene matches. The CDR3: CASGLGAYRGTDTQYF. CDR3 nucleotide sequence: TGTGCCAGCGGACTAGGGGCCTACCGAGGCACAGATACGCAGTATTTT.

The genes are TRBV5-1 and TRBJ1-3; 8 positions agree with TRBD1. This CDR3 contains 16 residues. Germline CDR1 is SGHRS and CDR2 is YFSETQ. The J segment lost 0 bases and the V segment lost 4 bases, leaving 6 bases of the junction unmatched. The CDR3 is CASSRPGGSSGNTIYF. For the CDR3, the DNA is TGCGCCAGCAGCCGGCCAGGGGGCAGCTCTGGAAACACCATATATTTT.

This clone was seen once. The J gene is TRBJ1-6, the V gene TRBV6-5; D ambiguous. Germline V gene lookup returns CDR1 MNHEY and CDR2 SVGAGI. The CDR3 spans 13 residues. V dropped 6 bases and J dropped 10 bases, with 13 bases sitting between them. CDR3 amino acids: CASSQWWTSPLHF. Written as DNA, the CDR3 is TGTGCCAGCAGCCAATGGTGGACCTCACCCCTCCACTTT.

A few counts support this clone. V and J are TRBV5-1 and TRBJ2-1; 7 positions agree with TRBD2. The ends lost 4 bases at V and 8 bases at J; junction bases unmatched: 9. The germline V gene has CDR1 SGHRS and CDR2 YFSETQ. The CDR3 is 14 residues long. CDR3 residues: CASSPGGGVDEQFF. CDR3 nucleotides: TGCGCCAGCAGCCCCGGGGGAGGGGTGGATGAGCAGTTCTTC.

V gene TRBV6-5 combines with J gene TRBJ1-2; D is ambiguous. This CDR3 has 14 amino acids. Trimming stripped 2 bases from V and 3 bases from J, with 10 bases between. Germline values: CDR1 MNHEY, CDR2 SVGAGI. CDR3 nucleotides: TGTGCCAGCAGTTACGCCGTAGTTGACTATGGCTACACCTTC. As protein: CASSYAVVDYGYTF.

V usage is TRBV6-6 and J usage is TRBJ2-3; no clear D gene. The CDR3 length is 11 residues. Trimming cost V 5 bases and J 5 bases, with 5 bases left between them. Germline V gene data show CDR1 as MNHNY and CDR2 as SVGAGI (reference sequence). This chain's CDR3 is CASSEKDTQYF. CDR3 DNA sequence: TGTGCCAGCAGTGAAAAAGATACGCAGTATTTT.

The chain is built from TRBV19 and TRBJ2-3; D assignment may be TRBD1 or TRBD2 (5 bases each). This CDR3 contains 16 residues. V dropped 6 bases and J dropped 2 bases, with 18 bases sitting between them. The germline V gene has CDR1 LNHDA and CDR2 SQIVND (reference sequence). The CDR3 DNA reads TGTGCCAGTAGAAGGAGGTGGCAGGGCCTCACAGATACGCAGTATTTT. Translating gives CASRRRWQGLTDTQYF.

The V call is TRBV27, the J call TRBJ2-4, with 10 bases identical to TRBD2. This CDR3 comprises 15 residues. CDR1 is MNHEY, CDR2 SMNVEV, per germline (reference sequence). The J segment lost 5 bases and the V segment lost 1 base, leaving 2 bases of the junction unmatched. CDR3 amino acids: CASSLFGTSENIQYF. For the CDR3, the DNA is TGTGCCAGCAGTTTATTCGGGACTAGCGAAAACATTCAGTACTTC.

This chain links TRBV7-3 with TRBJ2-5; 7 bases fit TRBD2. There are 13 residues in the CDR3. The germline CDR1 and CDR2 sequences are SGHTA and FQGTGA. The junction had 5 bases not matched to a gene; V was cut back by 5 bases and J by 5 bases. CDR3 coding DNA: TGTGCCAGCAGCGCGGGGGTCGGGGAGACCCAGTACTTC. This encodes CASSAGVGETQYF.